A single sample is the source of the 30 T cell receptor beta chains below, sequenced in a study of beta chain features in type 1 diabetes. These TCRs are of unknown antigen specificity. The entirety of the isolated RNA underwent reverse transcription, so expressed TCRB transcripts were sequenced. Produced via immunoSEQ multiplex PCR; TCRdb's table is partial and in-frame only. The repertoire holds approximately 250,000 clones, with about a tenth as singletons. Whole-study results and caveats: Among all four CD4+ subsets, Type 1 diabetes patients had TCRB CDR3s that were moderately but significantly shorter.

Sequenced: naive CD4+ T cells from blood. The origin of the receptors is a man in his thirties or forties with type 1 diabetes.

The chain carries TRBV25-1 and TRBJ1-1, with 8 bases lining up with TRBD1. The ends lost 4 bases at V and 7 bases at J; junction bases unmatched: 8. The germline CDR1 and CDR2 sequences are MGHDK and SYGVNS. The length of the CDR3 is 14 residues. The CDR3 is CASSGDRGGDEAFF. Here the CDR3 DNA reads TGTGCCAGCAGTGGTGACAGGGGTGGCGATGAAGCTTTCTTT.

The CDR3 DNA is TGTGCCACCGGGGCAGGCTCTCAGCCCCAGCATTTT. Translation gives CATGAGSQPQHF. The gene calls are TRBV15 and TRBJ1-5, with D perhaps TRBD1 (5 bases). Germline CDR1 and CDR2: LNHNV and YYDKDF (reference sequence). V dropped 8 bases and J dropped 6 bases, with 11 bases sitting between them. CDR3 length equals 12 residues.

This clone was observed a few times. The chain combines TRBV4-3 with TRBJ2-7; D might be TRBD1 (5 bases). V was shortened by 4 bases and J by 0 bases, with 13 bases between the two germline ends. Germline values: CDR1 LGHNA, CDR2 YSLEER. CDR3 length: 15 residues. CDR3: CASSRDRFTSYEQYF. DNA of the CDR3: TGCGCCAGCAGCCGAGACAGATTCACCTCCTACGAGCAGTACTTC.

V is TRBV7-8 and J is TRBJ1-4, with unresolved D. The CDR3 totals 15 residues. Germline assignment: CDR1 SGHVS and CDR2 FQNEAQ. V was cut by 2 bases and J by 6 bases, with 13 bases left in between. CDR3 region: CASSLRRSPDEKLFF. The CDR3 nucleotides read TGTGCCAGCAGCTTACGGAGGAGCCCGGATGAAAAACTGTTTTTT.

This clone was seen a few times. The chain has TRBV18 and TRBJ2-3, with 9 nucleotides matching TRBD1. In germline, CDR1 is KGHSH, CDR2 LQKENI. V lost 5 bases to trimming and J lost 5 bases; unmatched junction nucleotides: 11. The CDR3 totals 16 residues. CDR3 DNA sequence: TGTGCCAGCTCAAGTACATCGGGACAGGGTGAAGATACGCAGTATTTT. Its translation is CASSSTSGQGEDTQYF.

This sequence joins TRBV6-5 and TRBJ2-1; 8 bases are shared with TRBD1. Germline CDR1 is MNHEY and CDR2 is SVGAGI. Losses at the gene ends were 0 bases for V and 12 bases for J; bases not matched to a gene: 7. The CDR3 loop spans 14 amino acids. CDR3 amino acids: CASSYSDRANGQFF. For the CDR3, the DNA is TGTGCCAGCAGTTACTCGGACAGGGCAAACGGGCAGTTCTTC.

The gene calls are TRBV5-4 and TRBJ2-7, with D possibly being TRBD1 (5 bases). Trimming shortened V by 0 bases and J by 2 bases, and 9 bases separated the two germline ends. Germline CDR1 is SGHNT and CDR2 is YYREEE (reference sequence). This CDR3 region has 14 residues. The chain's CDR3 is CASSLVGATYEQYF. CDR3 nucleotide sequence: TGTGCCAGCAGCTTGGTTGGGGCAACCTACGAGCAGTACTTC. The complete variable domain, with remaining parts taken from reference TRBV5-4 and TRBJ2-7, reads ETGVTQSPTHLIKTRGQQVTLRCSSQSGHNTVSWYQQALGQGPQFIFQYYREEENGRGNFPPRFSGLQFPNYSSELNVNALELDDSALYLCASSLVGATYEQYFGPGTRLTVT.

This clone was seen a few times. The rearrangement joins TRBV11-2 to TRBJ2-5, with TRBD1 matching over 8 bases. The CDR3 has 14 residues. Trimming at V came to 5 bases and at J to 4 bases, leaving 6 bases not matched to a gene. Germline loops: CDR1 SGHAT, CDR2 FQNNGV. The CDR3 sequence: CASSPGQVRETQYF. CDR3 sequence (DNA): TGTGCCAGCAGCCCGGGACAGGTCCGAGAGACCCAGTACTTC.

This clone was detected a few times. The V call is TRBV25-1, the J call TRBJ1-4, with TRBD1 matching 7 bases. This CDR3 comprises 16 residues. With V trimmed by 5 bases and J by 7 bases, 13 bases remained unmatched. Germline V lookup: CDR1 MGHDK, CDR2 SYGVNS. The CDR3 spells CASSPSGQAWGEKLFF. In DNA, the CDR3 is TGTGCCAGCAGTCCTTCCGGACAGGCGTGGGGTGAAAAACTGTTTTTT.

The rearrangement uses TRBV7-8 and TRBJ2-5; TRBD1 aligns across 9 bases. Per germline, CDR1 SGHVS and CDR2 FQNEAQ. The CDR3 is 15 residues long. With V trimmed by 6 bases and J by 5 bases, 10 bases remained unmatched. The CDR3: CASSSYRGHTETQYF. The CDR3 bases are TGTGCCAGCAGTTCTTACAGGGGGCACACCGAGACCCAGTACTTC.

A remark on this clone: Other DNA sequences in the same sample also yield this CDR3. The chain carries TRBV4-2 and TRBJ2-3; D possibly corresponds to TRBD2 (5 bases). This CDR3 has 14 residues. V lost 0 bases and J 3 bases, leaving 7 bases between the germline ends. Germline V lookup: CDR1 LGHNA, CDR2 YNFKEQ. CDR3 protein: CASSQDRGTDTQYF. In nucleotides, the CDR3 is TGTGCCAGCAGCCAAGATCGGGGAACAGATACGCAGTATTTT.

The genes are TRBV6-5 and TRBJ2-7, with 13 positions matching TRBD2. V lost 6 bases to trimming and J lost 2 bases; unmatched junction nucleotides: 4. The CDR3 spans 15 residues. Germline CDR1 reads MNHEY; CDR2 reads SVGAGI. CDR3 region: CASRVTSGGAYEQYF. The CDR3 nucleotides are TGTGCCAGCAGGGTCACTAGCGGGGGGGCCTACGAGCAGTACTTC.

The chain is built from TRBV21-1 and TRBJ1-1. TRBV21-1 is a pseudogene locus. The CDR3 extends over 14 amino acids. DNA of the CDR3: TGTGCCAGCGGGCGGGGGGGGCATAACACTGAAGCTTTCTTT. Protein: CASGRGGHNTEAFF.

CDR3 bases: TGTGCCAGCTCACCAGCAGGGTCCCCCACTGAAGCTTTCTTT. Amino acids: CASSPAGSPTEAFF. V and J are TRBV18 and TRBJ1-1, with D possibly TRBD1 on 5 matching bases. Germline loops: CDR1 KGHSH, CDR2 LQKENI. The CDR3 has 14 amino acids. Trimming stripped 2 bases from V and 4 bases from J, with 11 bases between.

The genes are TRBV19 and TRBJ2-7, with D tentatively TRBD1 (6 bases). CDR3 length equals 14 residues. V lost 4 bases, J lost 2 bases, and 12 bases lay in between. Germline assignment: CDR1 LNHDA and CDR2 SQIVND (reference sequence). The CDR3 DNA is TGTGCCAGTAGTAACGGGCAGGGGCCCTACGAGCAGTACTTC. Translated, it gives CASSNGQGPYEQYF. Variable domain in full (rest from reference TRBV19 and TRBJ2-7): DGGITQSPKYLFRKEGQNVTLSCEQNLNHDAMYWYRQDPGQGLRLIYYSQIVNDFQKGDIAEGYSVSREKKESFPLTVTSAQKNPTAFYLCASSNGQGPYEQYFGPGTRLTVT.

This clone showed up just a few times. V is TRBV9 and J is TRBJ2-4, with 8 bases lining up with TRBD1. Germline assignment: CDR1 SGDLS and CDR2 YYNGEE. The CDR3 runs to 15 residues. J gave up 2 bases and V 4 bases, and 5 bases lay outside the gene matches. CDR3 DNA sequence: TGTGCCAGCAGCACTGGACAGGGAACCAAAAACATTCAGTACTTC. This gives the protein CASSTGQGTKNIQYF.

This clone appeared a few times. The rearrangement uses TRBV6-1 and TRBJ1-2; possibly TRBD1 for D (5 bases). V was trimmed by 6 bases and J by 8 bases, leaving 13 bases between them. The CDR3 consists of 12 residues. Germline-derived CDR1 and CDR2 are MNHNS and SASEGT. The CDR3 coding sequence is TGTGCCAGCAGCGGACGGGGGTCCGGCTACACCTTC. It is translated as CASSGRGSGYTF.

The rearrangement uses TRBV27 and TRBJ1-5; D is unresolved. V was trimmed by 3 bases and J by 7 bases, leaving 10 bases between them. The CDR3 consists of 13 residues. Per the germline V gene, CDR1 is MNHEY and CDR2 is SMNVEV (reference sequence). The CDR3 coding sequence is TGTGCCAGCAGTTTTACGTGGCGGCAGCCCCAGCATTTT. Its translation: CASSFTWRQPQHF.

The chain combines TRBV11-2 with TRBJ2-5, with D tentatively TRBD1 (5 bases). The CDR3 consists of 14 residues. Germline CDR1 and CDR2: SGHAT and FQNNGV. Between the trimmed V and J ends, which lost 1 base and 2 bases, there was a span of 8 bases. The CDR3 loop is CASSLGGVQETQYF. Here the CDR3 DNA reads TGTGCCAGCAGCTTAGGGGGCGTTCAAGAGACCCAGTACTTC.

This clone turned up a few times. V is TRBV5-4 and J is TRBJ2-1, with D possibly being TRBD2 (6 bases). The CDR3 has 16 residues. Germline lookup yields CDR1 SGHNT and CDR2 YYREEE (reference sequence). V was pared by 5 bases and J by 2 bases, with 17 bases between. CDR3 protein: CASRVGGGSTYNEQFF. Here the CDR3 DNA reads TGTGCCAGCAGAGTGGGTGGGGGGTCCACCTACAATGAGCAGTTCTTC.

This clone appeared a few times. The genes are TRBV5-1 and TRBJ1-5, with D perhaps TRBD1 (6 bases). The CDR3 has 15 amino acids. V was cut by 0 bases and J by 4 bases, with 11 bases left in between. Germline V lookup: CDR1 SGHRS, CDR2 YFSETQ. Here the CDR3 reads CASSLEGRGNQPQHF. CDR3 DNA: TGCGCCAGCAGCTTGGAGGGCAGGGGAAATCAGCCCCAGCATTTT.

The chain joins TRBV7-2 to TRBJ1-6; 10 bases line up with TRBD1. The V and J ends lost 2 bases and 8 bases, in that order; junction bases with no gene match: 3. In germline, CDR1 is SGHTA, CDR2 FQGNSA. This CDR3 is 15 amino acids long. DNA of the CDR3: TGTGCCAGCAGCTTATGGGGGACAGGGGATTCACCCCTCCACTTT. It is translated as CASSLWGTGDSPLHF.

There are a few counts of this clone. V and J are TRBV18 and TRBJ2-7; D perhaps matches TRBD1 (5 bases). CDR3 length: 14 residues. CDR1 KGHSH and CDR2 LQKENI come from the germline V gene. Trimming took off 5 bases at V and 2 bases at J, with 13 bases between the two ends. The CDR3 loop reads CASSTTGFAYEQYF. CDR3 sequence (DNA): TGTGCCAGCTCAACAACAGGTTTCGCCTACGAGCAGTACTTC.

The chain links TRBV10-3 to TRBJ1-4, with 8 nucleotides matching TRBD1. The CDR3 has 14 amino acids. Germline-derived CDR1 and CDR2 are ENHRY and SYGVKD. V trimming: 2 bases; J trimming: 8 bases; junction bases outside the gene matches: 4. The chain's CDR3 is CAISEDRGGEKLFF. The CDR3 nucleotides are TGTGCCATCAGTGAGGACAGGGGAGGGGAAAAACTGTTTTTT.

V and J are TRBV5-6 and TRBJ2-1; the D gene is possibly TRBD1 (5 bases). V was trimmed by 0 bases and J by 4 bases, leaving 5 bases between them. This CDR3 has 13 residues. Germline values: CDR1 SGHDT, CDR2 YYEEEE. CDR3 in DNA: TGTGCCAGCAGCTTGGACAGGTACAATGAGCAGTTCTTC. As protein: CASSLDRYNEQFF.

Concerning this clone: The same CDR3 also results from other DNA sequences found in this sample. Here the CDR3 DNA reads TGTGCCAGCTCACCCGGACTAGATACGCAGTATTTT. It codes for CASSPGLDTQYF. This rearrangement joins TRBV18 to TRBJ2-3; tentative D call: TRBD2 (5 bases). The CDR3 runs 12 residues. Germline CDR1 KGHSH, CDR2 LQKENI. V lost 3 bases and J 5 bases, leaving 6 bases between the germline ends.

This clone was detected only a few times. This chain links TRBV19 with TRBJ2-2; the D is unclear. V was shortened by 7 bases and J by 0 bases, with 9 bases between the two germline ends. The CDR3 is made up of 14 amino acids. The germline CDR1 and CDR2 sequences are LNHDA and SQIVND (reference sequence). CDR3 sequence reads: CASMRAPNTGELFF. CDR3 in DNA: TGTGCCAGTATGCGCGCCCCGAACACCGGGGAGCTGTTTTTT. The variable domain in full, completed from reference TRBV19 and TRBJ2-2, reads DGGITQSPKYLFRKEGQNVTLSCEQNLNHDAMYWYRQDPGQGLRLIYYSQIVNDFQKGDIAEGYSVSREKKESFPLTVTSAQKNPTAFYLCASMRAPNTGELFFGEGSRLTVL.

The sample holds a few counts of this clone. This chain joins TRBV9 and TRBJ2-1, with a weak D call TRBD2 (5 bases). The CDR3 length is 17 residues. The V end was cut by 0 bases, the J end by 0 bases, with 13 bases between. Germline V gene data show CDR1 as SGDLS and CDR2 as YYNGEE. The CDR3 DNA is TGTGCCAGCAGCGTAGCTCTCCGGGGTCCCTCCTACAATGAGCAGTTCTTC. It encodes CASSVALRGPSYNEQFF.

This chain connects TRBV4-3 to TRBJ2-1; 8 nucleotides match TRBD2. There are 16 residues in the CDR3. CDR1 is LGHNA and CDR2 is YSLEER in the germline V gene. The ends lost 5 bases at V and 7 bases at J; junction bases unmatched: 13. CDR3 nucleotide sequence: TGCGCCAGCAGCTACTTTAAGGGTAGCGGGACGAATGAGCAGTTCTTC. Its protein is CASSYFKGSGTNEQFF.

This clone showed up just a few times. The chain is built from TRBV6-5 and TRBJ2-6; D is undetermined. CDR1 and CDR2 (germline): MNHEY, SVGAGI. V gave up 5 bases and J gave up 2 bases, with 7 bases separating them. There are 14 residues in the CDR3. CDR3 in amino acids: CASSELAGANVLTF. CDR3 coding DNA: TGTGCCAGCAGTGAGCTGGCTGGGGCCAACGTCCTGACTTTC.